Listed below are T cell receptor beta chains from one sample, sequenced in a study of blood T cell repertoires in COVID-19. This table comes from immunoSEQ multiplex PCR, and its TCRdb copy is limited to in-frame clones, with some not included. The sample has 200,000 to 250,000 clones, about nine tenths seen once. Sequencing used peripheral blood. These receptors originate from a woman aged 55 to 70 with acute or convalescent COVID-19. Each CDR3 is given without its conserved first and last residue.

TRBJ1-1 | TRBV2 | ASSAQQGANTEAF
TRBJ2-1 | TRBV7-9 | ASSLASRRFEQF
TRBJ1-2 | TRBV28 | ASSLFGINYGYT
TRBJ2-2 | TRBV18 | ASSPRVENTGELF
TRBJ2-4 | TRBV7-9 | ASSRTGAKNIQY
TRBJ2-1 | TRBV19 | ASSPLQGQGLNEQF
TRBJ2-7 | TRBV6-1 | ASSEAERERY
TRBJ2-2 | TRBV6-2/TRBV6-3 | ASSLAGGKTGELF
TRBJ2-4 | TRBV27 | ASSYFGGSLAKNIQY
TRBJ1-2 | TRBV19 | ASSISVRRDGYT
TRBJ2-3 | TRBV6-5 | ASMRWGQGTDTQY
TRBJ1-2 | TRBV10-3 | AISPTGARYGYT
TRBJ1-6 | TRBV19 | ASSSTSGPSDSPLH
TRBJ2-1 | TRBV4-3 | ASSQGGRYSSYNEQF
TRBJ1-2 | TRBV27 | ASSLGQGFYGYT
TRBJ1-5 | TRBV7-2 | ASSLGAGGLDQPQH
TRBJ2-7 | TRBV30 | ACTTGIAYEQY